This entry describes one TCR beta chain. The sample comes from a study of blood T cell repertoires in COVID-19. The wider study: Spain, Italy and the United States supplied samples that represented acute and convalescent COVID-19. PBMCs, B-cell-depleted T cells, or T cells provided the cDNA or gDNA that made up the material.

Study processing details: Estimation of nucleated cell counts relied on the amplification of reference gene primers. This table comes from immunoSEQ multiplex PCR, and its TCRdb copy is limited to in-frame clones, with some not included. V, J and clone size are those of that table, while D and trimming were read from the DNA. The sample shows fewer than 350,000 clones, roughly 86% of them seen only once. Germline-derived CDR1 and CDR2 are SGDLS and YYNGEE. The CDR3 loop spans 15 amino acids. Trimming removed 0 bases at V and 2 bases at J, with 9 bases between. The receptor was isolated from a woman in her forties or fifties who had recovered from COVID-19. Material for sequencing was peripheral blood. The chain has TRBV9 and TRBJ1-3; D unclear. For the CDR3, the DNA is TGTGCCAGCAGCGTAGTACCCCAGACTGGAAACACCATATATTTT. Its protein product is CASSVVPQTGNTIYF.